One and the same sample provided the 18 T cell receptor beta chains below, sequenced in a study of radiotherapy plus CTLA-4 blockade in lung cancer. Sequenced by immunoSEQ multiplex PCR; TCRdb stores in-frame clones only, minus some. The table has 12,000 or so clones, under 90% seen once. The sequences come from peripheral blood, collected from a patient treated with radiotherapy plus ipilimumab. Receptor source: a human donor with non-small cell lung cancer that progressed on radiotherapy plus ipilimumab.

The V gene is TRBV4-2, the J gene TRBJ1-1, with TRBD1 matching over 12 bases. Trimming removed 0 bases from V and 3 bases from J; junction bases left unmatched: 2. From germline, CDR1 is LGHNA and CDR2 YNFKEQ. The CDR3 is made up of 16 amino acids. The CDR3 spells CASSQEGTGGYTEAFF. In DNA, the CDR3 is TGTGCCAGCAGCCAAGAAGGGACAGGGGGCTACACTGAAGCTTTCTTT.

The CDR3 region is CASSRGGYTGELFF. In nucleotides, the CDR3 is TGTGCCAGCAGCCGGGGGGGCTACACCGGGGAGCTGTTTTTT. V and J are TRBV27 and TRBJ2-2; TRBD2 matches 8 bases. Trimming removed 6 bases from V and 3 bases from J; junction bases left unmatched: 3. The germline V gene encodes CDR1 MNHEY and CDR2 SMNVEV (reference sequence). The CDR3 consists of 14 residues.

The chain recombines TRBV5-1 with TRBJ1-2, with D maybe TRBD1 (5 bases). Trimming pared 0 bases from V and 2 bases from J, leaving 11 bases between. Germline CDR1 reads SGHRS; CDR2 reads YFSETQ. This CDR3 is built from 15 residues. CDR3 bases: TGCGCCAGCAGCTTGGGAGGCGGGGGGAACTATGGCTACACCTTC. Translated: CASSLGGGGNYGYTF.

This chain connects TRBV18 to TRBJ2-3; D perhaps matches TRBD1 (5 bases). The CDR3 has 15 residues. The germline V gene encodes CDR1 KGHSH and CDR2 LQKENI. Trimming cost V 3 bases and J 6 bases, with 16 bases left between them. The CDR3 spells CASSPHARAFDTQYF. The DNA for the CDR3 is TGTGCCAGCTCACCCCACGCCAGGGCTTTTGATACGCAGTATTTT.

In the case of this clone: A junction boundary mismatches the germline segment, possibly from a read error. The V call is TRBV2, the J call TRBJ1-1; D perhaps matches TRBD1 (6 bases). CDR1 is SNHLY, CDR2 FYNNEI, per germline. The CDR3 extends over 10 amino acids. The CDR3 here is CASSERETGF. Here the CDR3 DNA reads TGTGCCAGCAGTGAACGTGAGACAGGTTTT.

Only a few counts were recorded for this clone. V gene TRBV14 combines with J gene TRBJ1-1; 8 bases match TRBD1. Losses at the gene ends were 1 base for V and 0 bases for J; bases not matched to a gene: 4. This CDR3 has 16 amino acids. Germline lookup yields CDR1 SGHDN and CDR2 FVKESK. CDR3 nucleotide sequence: TGTGCCAGCAGCCAAGGGACAGGGATCATGAACACTGAAGCTTTCTTT. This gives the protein CASSQGTGIMNTEAFF. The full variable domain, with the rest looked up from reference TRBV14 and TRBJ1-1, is EAGVTQFPSHSVIEKGQTVTLRCDPISGHDNLYWYRRVMGKEIKFLLHFVKESKQDESGMPNNRFLAERTGGTYSTLKVQPAELEDSGVYFCASSQGTGIMNTEAFFGQGTRLTVV.

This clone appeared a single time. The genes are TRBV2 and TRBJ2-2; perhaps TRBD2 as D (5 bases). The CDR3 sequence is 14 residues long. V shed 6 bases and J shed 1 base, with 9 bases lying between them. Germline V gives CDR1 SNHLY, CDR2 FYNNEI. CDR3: CASRPLGNTGELFF. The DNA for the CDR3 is TGTGCCAGCAGACCACTAGGGAACACCGGGGAGCTGTTTTTT.

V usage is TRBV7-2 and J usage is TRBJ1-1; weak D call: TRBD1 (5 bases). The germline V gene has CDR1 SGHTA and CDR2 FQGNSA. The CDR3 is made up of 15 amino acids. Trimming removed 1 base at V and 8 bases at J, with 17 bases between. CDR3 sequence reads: CASSLDQGTTREAFF. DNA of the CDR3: TGTGCCAGCAGCTTAGATCAGGGAACGACAAGGGAAGCTTTCTTT.

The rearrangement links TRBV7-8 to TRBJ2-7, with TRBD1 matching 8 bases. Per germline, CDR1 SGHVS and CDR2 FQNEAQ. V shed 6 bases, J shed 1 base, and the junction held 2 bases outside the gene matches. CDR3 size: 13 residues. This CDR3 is CASSRTGSYEQYF. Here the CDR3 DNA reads TGTGCCAGCAGTCGGACAGGGTCCTACGAGCAGTACTTC.

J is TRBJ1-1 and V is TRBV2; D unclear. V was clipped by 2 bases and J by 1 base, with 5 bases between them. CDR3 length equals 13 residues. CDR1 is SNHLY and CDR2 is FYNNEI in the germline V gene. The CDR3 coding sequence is TGTGCCAGCAGTGAATACAGGAACACTGAAGCTTTCTTT. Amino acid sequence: CASSEYRNTEAFF.

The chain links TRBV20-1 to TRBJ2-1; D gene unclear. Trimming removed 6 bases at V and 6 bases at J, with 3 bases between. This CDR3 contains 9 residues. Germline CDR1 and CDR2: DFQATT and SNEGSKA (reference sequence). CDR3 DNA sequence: TGCAGTGCCAGCAATGAGCAGTTCTTC. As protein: CSASNEQFF.

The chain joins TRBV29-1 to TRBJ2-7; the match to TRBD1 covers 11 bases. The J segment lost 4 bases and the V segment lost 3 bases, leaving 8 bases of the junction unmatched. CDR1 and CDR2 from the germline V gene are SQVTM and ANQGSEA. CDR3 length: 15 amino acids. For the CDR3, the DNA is TGCAGCGTTGACTCAGGACAGGGGGCGATGTACGAGCAGTACTTC. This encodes CSVDSGQGAMYEQYF.

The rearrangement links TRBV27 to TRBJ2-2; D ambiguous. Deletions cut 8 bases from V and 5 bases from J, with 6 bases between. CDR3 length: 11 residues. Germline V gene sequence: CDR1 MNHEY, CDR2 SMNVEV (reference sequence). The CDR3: CASRRTGELFF. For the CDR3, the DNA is TGTGCCAGCCGAAGAACCGGGGAGCTGTTTTTT.

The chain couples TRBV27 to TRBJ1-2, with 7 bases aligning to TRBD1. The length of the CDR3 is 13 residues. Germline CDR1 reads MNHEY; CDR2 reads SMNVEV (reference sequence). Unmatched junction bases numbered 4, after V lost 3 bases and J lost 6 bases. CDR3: CASSFQGVDGYTF. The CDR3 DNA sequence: TGTGCCAGCAGTTTTCAGGGGGTCGATGGCTACACCTTC.

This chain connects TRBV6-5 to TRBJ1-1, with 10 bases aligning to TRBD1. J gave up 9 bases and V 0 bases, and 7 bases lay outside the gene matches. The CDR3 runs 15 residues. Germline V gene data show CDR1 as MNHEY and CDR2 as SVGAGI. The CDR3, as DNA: TGTGCCAGCAGTTACTCCGGGACAGGGGTTAGAAAAGCTTTCTTT. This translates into CASSYSGTGVRKAFF.

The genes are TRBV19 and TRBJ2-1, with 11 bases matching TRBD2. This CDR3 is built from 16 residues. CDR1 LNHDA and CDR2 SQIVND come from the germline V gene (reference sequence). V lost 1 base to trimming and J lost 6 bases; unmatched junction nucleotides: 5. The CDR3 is CASSIATSGGRNEQFF. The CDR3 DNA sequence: TGTGCCAGTAGTATAGCAACTAGCGGGGGACGCAATGAGCAGTTCTTC.

For the CDR3, the DNA is TGCAGCGTTGGGGCAGGGAGTAAAGACACCATATATTTT. Translated, it gives CSVGAGSKDTIYF. V is TRBV29-1 and J is TRBJ1-3, with a weak D call TRBD1 (5 bases). V was pared by 4 bases and J by 8 bases, with 15 bases between. Germline CDR1 is SQVTM and CDR2 is ANQGSEA. CDR3 size: 13 residues.

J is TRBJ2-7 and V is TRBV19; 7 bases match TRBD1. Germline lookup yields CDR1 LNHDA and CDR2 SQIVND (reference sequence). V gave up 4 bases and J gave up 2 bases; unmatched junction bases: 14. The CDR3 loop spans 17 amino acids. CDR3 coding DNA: TGTGCCAGTAGTACATACCCATACATCCAGGGGGCCTACGAGCAGTACTTC. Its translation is CASSTYPYIQGAYEQYF.